Included here is one T cell receptor (beta chain) sequence, with context. The target antigen is unknown. Trimming left V 8 bases short and J 11 bases short, with 22 bases between. Germline V gene lookup returns CDR1 MNHEY and CDR2 SMNVEV (reference sequence). The CDR3 extends over 15 amino acids. The sample comes from a study of T cells in tumors after PD-1 blockade. For the study at large: Treatment was either pembrolizumab 200 mg every 3 weeks or cemiplimab 350 mg every 2 weeks. Mean per blood sample: 113,528 templates (about 21,000-270,000), approximately 37,000 unique clonotypes. During anti-PD-1 treatment, some patients continued daily vismodegib 150 mg. Findings and limits, study-wide: Blood contained 35% to 50% of the tumor's TCR clonotypes.

Here immunoSEQ multiplex PCR was the method, and the copy in TCRdb shows in-frame clones only, minus some. Of 45,000 to 50,000 clones in the sample, more than 65% were seen once. The input for sequencing was PBMCs, taken before anti-PD-1 therapy. The chain links TRBV27 to TRBJ1-6, with D tentatively TRBD1 (5 bases). The clonotype comes from a human donor with advanced basal cell or squamous cell carcinoma (not recorded which). The CDR3 region has the DNA TGTGCCAGCCATCCCCCGCAGGGAGGACTAGCACCCCTCCACTTT. It codes for CASHPPQGGLAPLHF.